One T cell receptor beta chain is described in this entry. Its target is unknown. This specimen belongs to a study of T cell responses to AZD1222 COVID-19 vaccine. Study results and caveats: Two doses of AZD1222 preceded a rise in Spike-specific TCR breadth and depth. The study found vaccine-associated CD4 TCRs spanning spike, dominant at 160-218 and 743-854.

After removal of 4 bases from V and 2 bases from J, the junction contained 5 bases not matched to a gene. CDR3 length: 16 amino acids. Looked up from germline, CDR1 is KGHSH and CDR2 is LQKENI. TCRdb keeps only in-frame clones here, not all; method: immunoSEQ multiplex PCR. Here the sample spans roughly 150,000 clones, less than 90% being singletons. The clonotype comes from an adult who had recovered from COVID-19. The sequencing used peripheral blood, collected after recovery from COVID-19. This chain connects TRBV18 to TRBJ2-2, with TRBD1 matching over 9 bases. The CDR3 sequence is CASSQGTGINTGELFF. The DNA for the CDR3 is TGTGCCAGCTCACAGGGGACAGGGATAAACACCGGGGAGCTGTTTTTT.